Below, one TCR beta chain is given with its context. This clone came up a few times. The antigen it binds to is not known. No base quality information exists; no much larger clone differs at one position. The sample is drawn from a study of blood T cell repertoires in COVID-19 (dated by TCRdb to the early 2020s). Regarding the study in general: Collaborator samples came from the United States, Italy and Spain and covered acute and convalescent phases of COVID-19. The samples were drawn from two sources: the first 160 participants of the ongoing ImmuneRACE study, and 1,000 to 1,500 subjects contributed by 6 global collaborators. The prospective study material was composed of cDNA or gDNA derived from T cells, B-cell-depleted T cells, or PBMCs. The dataset comprised deeply sampled blood TCRbeta repertoires from subjects exposed to, actively infected with, or recovered from COVID-19. Where available, HLA class I and class II types were obtained from metadata supplied by the sample provider rather than from assay-based typing. The repertoires were released in a freely available public database intended as a resource for research on the immune response to SARS-CoV-2. The sample metadata nearly always contained a de-identified subject ID, COVID-19 status, age in years and sex. Here is what the overall study found, with its caveats: Clinical and demographic metadata were provided uncurated, with the amount varying by source and participant.

Each collaborating institution followed its own protocols to collect whole blood in K2EDTA tubes. For TCRbeta analysis, collaborator samples were shipped as frozen whole blood, as isolated PBMCs, or as DNA extracted from either sample type. Including the terminal cysteine and phenylalanine, the CDR3 comprises 14 residues. Solely the CDR3 DNA is kept, with 42 bases framed from the first base. Taken from the germline V gene, the CDR1 and CDR2 loops are SGHRS and YFSETQ. After removal of 3 bases from V and 6 bases from J, the junction retains 7 bases not matched to a gene. TCRbeta CDR3 regions were amplified from genomic DNA using the immunoSEQ Assay, a bias-controlled multiplex PCR. Per the source publication's procedure: The number of nucleated cells in each sample was estimated from the amplification of reference gene primers within the assay. Sequence reads were collapsed and filtered to measure the absolute abundance of every unique TCRbeta CDR3 rearrangement. For each sample, productive Simpson clonality was calculated by taking the square root of Simpson's diversity index across productive rearrangements. Not all clones reach the TCRdb copy of this immuneACCESS table, which keeps in-frame sequences only. Checked studies attribute under half of the gap to unresolved V genes and leave the rest unexplained. V and J calls and clone size are given by that table; D and trimming were obtained from the DNA. The sample profile shows fewer than 350,000 clones; approximately 81% of them were found once. About 3.2% of the sample rests with the top ten.

Sequenced: peripheral blood. Recombination joined TRBV5-1 with TRBJ2-7; TRBD1 aligns with 9 central bases. The sequence was obtained from a woman aged 60-75 years with active or convalescent COVID-19. The DNA is TGCGCCAGCAGCTCCGGGACAGGGTACCTCGAGCAGTACTTC. This encodes CASSSGTGYLEQYF.